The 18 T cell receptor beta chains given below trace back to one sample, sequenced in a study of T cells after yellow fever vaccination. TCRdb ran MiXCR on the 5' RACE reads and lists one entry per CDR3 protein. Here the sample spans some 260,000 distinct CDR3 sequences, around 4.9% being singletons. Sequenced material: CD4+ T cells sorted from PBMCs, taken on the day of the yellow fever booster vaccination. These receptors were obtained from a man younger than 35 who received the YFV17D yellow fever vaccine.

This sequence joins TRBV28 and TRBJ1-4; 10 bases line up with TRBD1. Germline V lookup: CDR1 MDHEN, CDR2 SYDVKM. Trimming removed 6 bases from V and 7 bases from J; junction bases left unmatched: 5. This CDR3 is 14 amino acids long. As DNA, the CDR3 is TGTGCCAGCAGCAGACAGGGGGCCGGTGAAAAACTGTTTTTT. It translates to CASSRQGAGEKLFF. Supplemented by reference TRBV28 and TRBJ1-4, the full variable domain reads DVKVTQSSRYLVKRTGEKVFLECVQDMDHENMFWYRQDPGLGLRLIYFSYDVKMKEKGDIPEGYSVSREKKERFSLILESASTNQTSMYLCASSRQGAGEKLFFGSGTQLSVL.

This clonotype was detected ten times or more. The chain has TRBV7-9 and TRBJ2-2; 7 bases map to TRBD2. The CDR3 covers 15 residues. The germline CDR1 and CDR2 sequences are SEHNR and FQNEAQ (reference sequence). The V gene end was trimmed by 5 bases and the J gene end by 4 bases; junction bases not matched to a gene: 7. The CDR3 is CASSPQTSFTGELFF. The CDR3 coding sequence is TGTGCCAGCAGCCCTCAGACTAGCTTCACCGGGGAGCTGTTTTTT. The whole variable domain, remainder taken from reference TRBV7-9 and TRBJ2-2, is DTGVSQNPRHKITKRGQNVTFRCDPISEHNRLYWYRQTLGQGPEFLTYFQNEAQLEKSRLLSDRFSAERPKGSFSTLEIQRTEQGDSAMYLCASSPQTSFTGELFFGEGSRLTVL.

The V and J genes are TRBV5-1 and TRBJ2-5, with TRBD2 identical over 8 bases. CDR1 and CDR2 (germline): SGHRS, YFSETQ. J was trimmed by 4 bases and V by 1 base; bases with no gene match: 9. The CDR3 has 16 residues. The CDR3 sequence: CASSLRGGIQRETQYF. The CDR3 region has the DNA TGCGCCAGCAGCTTGCGCGGGGGGATCCAAAGAGAGACCCAGTACTTC.

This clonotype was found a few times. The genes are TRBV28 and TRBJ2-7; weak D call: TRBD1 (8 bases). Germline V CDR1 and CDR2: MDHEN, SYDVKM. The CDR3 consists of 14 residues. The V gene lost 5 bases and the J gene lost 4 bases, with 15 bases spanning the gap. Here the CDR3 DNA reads TGTGCCAGCAGTCCACAGGGGGAGGGATACGAGCAGTACGTC. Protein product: CASSPQGEGYEQYV.

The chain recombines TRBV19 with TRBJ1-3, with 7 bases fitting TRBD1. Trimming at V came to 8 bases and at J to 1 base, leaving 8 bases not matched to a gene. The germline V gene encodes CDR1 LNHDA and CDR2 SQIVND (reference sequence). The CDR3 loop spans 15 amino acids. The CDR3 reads CASCPGTASGNTIYF. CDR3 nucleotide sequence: TGTGCCAGTTGTCCCGGGACAGCGTCTGGAAACACCATATATTTT.

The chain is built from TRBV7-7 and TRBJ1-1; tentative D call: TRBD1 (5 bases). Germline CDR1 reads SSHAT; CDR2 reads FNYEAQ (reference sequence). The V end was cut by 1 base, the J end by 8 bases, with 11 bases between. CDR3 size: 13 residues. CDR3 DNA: TGTGCCAGCAGCTTAGAACTAGGGGCGGAAGCTTTCTTT. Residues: CASSLELGAEAFF.

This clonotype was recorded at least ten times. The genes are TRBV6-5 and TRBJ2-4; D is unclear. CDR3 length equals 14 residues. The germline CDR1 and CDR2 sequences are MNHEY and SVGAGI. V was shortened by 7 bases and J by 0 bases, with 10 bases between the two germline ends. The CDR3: CASKIGAAKNIQYF. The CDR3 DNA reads TGTGCCAGCAAAATAGGTGCAGCCAAAAACATTCAGTACTTC.

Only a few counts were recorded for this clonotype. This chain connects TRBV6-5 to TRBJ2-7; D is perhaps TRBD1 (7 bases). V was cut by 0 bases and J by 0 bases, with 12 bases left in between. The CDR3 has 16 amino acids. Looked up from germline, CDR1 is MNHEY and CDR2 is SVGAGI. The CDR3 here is CASSYSAGGSSYEQYF. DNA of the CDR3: TGTGCCAGCAGTTACTCGGCAGGGGGGTCCTCCTACGAGCAGTACTTC.

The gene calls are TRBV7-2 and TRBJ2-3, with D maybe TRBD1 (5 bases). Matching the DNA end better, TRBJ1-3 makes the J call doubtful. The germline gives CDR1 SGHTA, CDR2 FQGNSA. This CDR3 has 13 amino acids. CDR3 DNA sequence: TGTGCCAGCAGCTTAGCTGTAGGGACTACCATATATTTT. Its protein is CASSLAVGTTIYF.

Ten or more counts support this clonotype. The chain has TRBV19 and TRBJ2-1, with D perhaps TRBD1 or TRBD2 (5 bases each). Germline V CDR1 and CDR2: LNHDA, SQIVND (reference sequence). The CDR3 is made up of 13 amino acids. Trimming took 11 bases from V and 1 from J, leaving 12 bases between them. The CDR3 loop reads CAVKGRSYNEQFF. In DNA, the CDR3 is TGTGCCGTAAAGGGACGATCCTACAATGAGCAGTTCTTC.

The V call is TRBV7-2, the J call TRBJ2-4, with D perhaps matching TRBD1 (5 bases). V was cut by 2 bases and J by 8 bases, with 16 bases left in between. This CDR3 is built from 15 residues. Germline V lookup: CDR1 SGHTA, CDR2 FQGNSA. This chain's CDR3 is CASSLLPDIAYIQYF. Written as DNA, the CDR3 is TGTGCCAGCAGCTTACTTCCGGACATAGCTTACATTCAGTACTTC.

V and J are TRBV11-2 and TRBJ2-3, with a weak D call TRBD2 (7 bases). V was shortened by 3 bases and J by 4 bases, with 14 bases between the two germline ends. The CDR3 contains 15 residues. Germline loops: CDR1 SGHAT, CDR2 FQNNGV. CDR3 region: CASSLVTGRADTQYF. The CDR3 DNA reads TGTGCCAGCAGCTTGGTTACAGGGAGGGCAGATACGCAGTATTTT.

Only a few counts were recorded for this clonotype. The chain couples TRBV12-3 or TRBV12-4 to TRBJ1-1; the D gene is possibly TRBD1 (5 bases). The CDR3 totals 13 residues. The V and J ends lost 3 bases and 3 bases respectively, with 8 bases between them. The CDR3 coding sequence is TGTGCCAGCAGTTTGGAGGGGCACACTGAAGCTTTCTTT. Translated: CASSLEGHTEAFF.

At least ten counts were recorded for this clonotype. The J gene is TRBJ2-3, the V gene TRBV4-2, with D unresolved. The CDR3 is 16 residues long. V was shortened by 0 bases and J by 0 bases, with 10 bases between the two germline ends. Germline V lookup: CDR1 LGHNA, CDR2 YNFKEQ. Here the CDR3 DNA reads TGTGCCAGCAGCCAAGAAATGGAAGAGAGCACAGATACGCAGTATTTT. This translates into CASSQEMEESTDTQYF.

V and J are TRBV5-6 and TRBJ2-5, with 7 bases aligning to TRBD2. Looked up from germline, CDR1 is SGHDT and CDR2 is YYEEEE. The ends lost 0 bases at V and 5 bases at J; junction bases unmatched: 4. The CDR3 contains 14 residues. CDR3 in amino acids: CASSLVGRGETQYF. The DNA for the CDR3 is TGTGCCAGCAGCTTGGTAGGGCGGGGGGAGACCCAGTACTTC.

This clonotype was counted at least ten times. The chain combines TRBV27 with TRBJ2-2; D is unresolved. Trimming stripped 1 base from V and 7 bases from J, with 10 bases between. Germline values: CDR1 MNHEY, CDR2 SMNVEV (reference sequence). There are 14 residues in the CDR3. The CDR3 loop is CASSLLGGDGELFF. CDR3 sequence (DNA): TGTGCCAGCAGTTTATTGGGTGGCGACGGGGAGCTGTTTTTT.

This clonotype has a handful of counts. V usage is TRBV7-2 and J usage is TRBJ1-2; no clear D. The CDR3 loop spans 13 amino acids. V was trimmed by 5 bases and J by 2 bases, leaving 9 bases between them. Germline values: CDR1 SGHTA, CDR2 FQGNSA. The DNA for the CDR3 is TGTGCCAGCAGCGCCGTCGGGAACTATGGCTACACCTTC. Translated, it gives CASSAVGNYGYTF.

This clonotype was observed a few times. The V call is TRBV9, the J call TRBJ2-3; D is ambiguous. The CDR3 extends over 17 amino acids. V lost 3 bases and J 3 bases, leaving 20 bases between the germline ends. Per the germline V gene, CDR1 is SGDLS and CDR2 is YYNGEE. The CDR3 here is CASSDGRQTRITDTQYF. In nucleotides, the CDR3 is TGTGCCAGCAGCGATGGTAGGCAAACGAGGATAACAGATACGCAGTATTTT. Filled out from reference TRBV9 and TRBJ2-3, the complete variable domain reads DSGVTQTPKHLITATGQRVTLRCSPRSGDLSVYWYQQSLDQGLQFLIQYYNGEERAKGNILERFSAQQFPDLHSELNLSSLELGDSALYFCASSDGRQTRITDTQYFGPGTRLTVL.